These T cell receptor beta chains were read from a single sample in a study of cytotoxic CD8 clonotypes in ibrutinib-treated CLL. Sequenced by immunoSEQ multiplex PCR; TCRdb stores in-frame clones only, minus some. The sample holds about 300,000 clones, 60% to 80% seen once. The sample here was PBMCs, taken at disease progression, from a patient treated with ibrutinib. These receptors all come from a human donor with chronic lymphocytic leukemia. CDR3s include the opening cysteine and the closing phenylalanine or tryptophan. The order of the fields is J gene, V gene, D gene, clone size, CDR3 protein, CDR3 DNA. The D gene is left open where the match is weak. Expanded clones are given a class, and other clones once, few, many or no size at all.

j_call: TRBJ1-2
v_call: TRBV5-1
d_call: TRBD1
clone_size: -
cdr3_aa: CASSLAQGADGYTF
cdr3_nt: TGCGCCAGCAGCTTGGCTCAGGGGGCAGATGGCTACACCTTC

j_call: TRBJ1-1
v_call: TRBV6-6
d_call: -
clone_size: few
cdr3_aa: CASSYAKGLNTEAFF
cdr3_nt: TGTGCCAGCAGTTACGCTAAGGGGCTGAACACTGAAGCTTTCTTT

j_call: TRBJ2-3
v_call: TRBV7-9
d_call: -
clone_size: -
cdr3_aa: CASSFSTRNTDTQYF
cdr3_nt: TGTGCCAGCAGCTTCTCGACTAGAAACACAGATACGCAGTATTTT

j_call: TRBJ1-2
v_call: TRBV7-2
d_call: TRBD1
clone_size: -
cdr3_aa: CASRLSGDRVGGYTF
cdr3_nt: TGTGCCAGCAGACTCTCCGGTGACAGGGTTGGTGGCTACACCTTC

j_call: TRBJ1-6
v_call: TRBV7-2
d_call: -
clone_size: few
cdr3_aa: CASSLVVDSPLHF
cdr3_nt: TGTGCCAGCAGCTTAGTTGTGGATTCACCCCTCCACTTT

j_call: TRBJ2-5
v_call: TRBV18
d_call: -
clone_size: -
cdr3_aa: CASSLSMEETQYF
cdr3_nt: TGTGCCAGCTCGCTCTCTATGGAAGAGACCCAGTACTTC

j_call: TRBJ1-5
v_call: TRBV15
d_call: -
clone_size: -
cdr3_aa: CATSREKGTRSNQPQHF
cdr3_nt: TGTGCCACCAGCAGGGAAAAGGGCACCCGTAGCAATCAGCCCCAGCATTTT

j_call: TRBJ2-5
v_call: TRBV11-3
d_call: TRBD2
clone_size: -
cdr3_aa: CASSQRNAGAEGETQYF
cdr3_nt: TGTGCCAGCAGCCAAAGAAACGCGGGAGCGGAGGGAGAGACCCAGTACTTC

j_call: TRBJ2-1
v_call: TRBV5-1
d_call: TRBD1
clone_size: -
cdr3_aa: CASSHGQGAYNEQFF
cdr3_nt: TGCGCCAGCAGCCACGGACAGGGGGCCTACAATGAGCAGTTCTTC

j_call: TRBJ1-2
v_call: TRBV11-2
d_call: TRBD1
clone_size: -
cdr3_aa: CASSQDREEAYGYTF
cdr3_nt: TGTGCCAGCAGCCAGGACAGGGAGGAGGCCTATGGCTACACCTTC

j_call: TRBJ2-7
v_call: TRBV28
d_call: TRBD2
clone_size: -
cdr3_aa: CASRLARSSYEQYF
cdr3_nt: TGTGCCAGCAGACTAGCGCGGAGCTCCTACGAGCAGTACTTC

j_call: TRBJ1-2
v_call: TRBV29-1
d_call: -
clone_size: -
cdr3_aa: CSVPGSVGGYTF
cdr3_nt: TGCAGCGTCCCAGGGTCGGTTGGTGGCTACACCTTC

j_call: TRBJ1-1
v_call: TRBV19
d_call: -
clone_size: -
cdr3_aa: CASSMGGGTEAFF
cdr3_nt: TGTGCCAGTAGTATGGGCGGCGGTACTGAAGCTTTCTTT

j_call: TRBJ1-6
v_call: TRBV15
d_call: -
clone_size: -
cdr3_aa: CATSRERQRWNSPLHF
cdr3_nt: TGTGCCACCAGCAGAGAACGCCAACGGTGGAATTCACCCCTCCACTTT

j_call: TRBJ1-4
v_call: TRBV4-1
d_call: -
clone_size: -
cdr3_aa: CASSQAGSGGGLFF
cdr3_nt: TGCGCCAGCAGCCAAGCGGGGTCCGGGGGGGGACTGTTTTTT

j_call: TRBJ2-7
v_call: TRBV27
d_call: -
clone_size: -
cdr3_aa: CASSFWAGEQYF
cdr3_nt: TGTGCCAGCAGTTTCTGGGCGGGCGAGCAGTACTTC

j_call: TRBJ1-1
v_call: TRBV19
d_call: -
clone_size: -
cdr3_aa: CASSILGGRIGPF
cdr3_nt: TGTGCCAGTAGTATACTTGGGGGGCGCATCGGCCCTTTT

j_call: TRBJ1-4
v_call: TRBV6-5
d_call: TRBD1
clone_size: -
cdr3_aa: CASSYRGLGEKLFF
cdr3_nt: TGTGCCAGCAGTTACAGGGGGCTGGGTGAAAAACTGTTTTTT

j_call: TRBJ2-7
v_call: TRBV2
d_call: -
clone_size: -
cdr3_aa: CASSEYGRGEQYF
cdr3_nt: TGTGCCAGCAGTGAATACGGCAGGGGCGAGCAGTACTTC

j_call: TRBJ2-3
v_call: TRBV25-1
d_call: -
clone_size: -
cdr3_aa: CASSERGTDTQYF
cdr3_nt: TGTGCCAGCAGTGAACGGGGCACAGATACGCAGTATTTT

j_call: TRBJ2-1
v_call: TRBV5-1
d_call: TRBD2
clone_size: -
cdr3_aa: CASSLVAGDYNEQFF
cdr3_nt: TGCGCCAGCAGCTTGGTAGCGGGAGACTACAATGAGCAGTTCTTC

j_call: TRBJ1-1
v_call: TRBV2
d_call: -
clone_size: -
cdr3_aa: CASSEFGGLTEEAFF
cdr3_nt: TGTGCCAGCAGTGAGTTTGGTGGGCTGACAGAGGAAGCTTTCTTT

j_call: TRBJ2-3
v_call: TRBV9
d_call: -
clone_size: once
cdr3_aa: CASSVPQGEDTQYF
cdr3_nt: TGTGCCAGCAGCGTCCCACAGGGAGAAGATACGCAGTATTTT

j_call: TRBJ2-6
v_call: TRBV9
d_call: -
clone_size: -
cdr3_aa: CASSPRSGANVLTF
cdr3_nt: TGTGCCAGCAGCCCGCGCTCTGGGGCCAACGTCCTGACTTTC

j_call: TRBJ2-1
v_call: TRBV29-1
d_call: -
clone_size: few
cdr3_aa: CSGFNAAYNEQFF
cdr3_nt: TGCAGTGGCTTTAATGCGGCTTACAATGAGCAGTTCTTC

j_call: TRBJ2-5
v_call: TRBV23-1
d_call: TRBD1
clone_size: -
cdr3_aa: CASSQYRTGVEETQYF
cdr3_nt: TGCGCCAGCAGTCAATACCGGACAGGGGTCGAAGAGACCCAGTACTTC

j_call: TRBJ2-7
v_call: TRBV10-3
d_call: TRBD1
clone_size: few
cdr3_aa: CAIPGTEDEQYF
cdr3_nt: TGTGCCATCCCAGGGACAGAAGACGAGCAGTACTTC

j_call: TRBJ2-5
v_call: TRBV5-1
d_call: -
clone_size: -
cdr3_aa: CASSLGSVTGLTQYF
cdr3_nt: TGCGCCAGCAGCTTGGGGTCCGTTACGGGGCTGACCCAGTACTTC

j_call: TRBJ2-7
v_call: TRBV12-5
d_call: TRBD1
clone_size: -
cdr3_aa: CASGLVLTGGYRYF
cdr3_nt: TGTGCTAGTGGTTTGGTACTCACAGGGGGCTATCGGTACTTC

j_call: TRBJ2-2
v_call: TRBV6-6
d_call: TRBD1
clone_size: few
cdr3_aa: CASSYGTGANTGELFF
cdr3_nt: TGTGCCAGCAGTTACGGTACAGGGGCGAACACCGGGGAGCTGTTTTTT

j_call: TRBJ1-2
v_call: TRBV4-3
d_call: -
clone_size: -
cdr3_aa: CASSQSTGTFYGYTF
cdr3_nt: TGCGCCAGCAGCCAATCAACAGGCACATTCTATGGCTACACCTTC

j_call: TRBJ1-2
v_call: TRBV18
d_call: -
clone_size: -
cdr3_aa: CASSRQAGDGYTF
cdr3_nt: TGTGCCAGCTCACGACAGGCGGGGGATGGCTACACCTTC

j_call: TRBJ2-7
v_call: TRBV5-4
d_call: -
clone_size: -
cdr3_aa: CASSLQGGSYEQYF
cdr3_nt: TGTGCCAGCAGCTTACAGGGAGGGTCCTACGAGCAGTACTTC

j_call: TRBJ2-6
v_call: TRBV9
d_call: -
clone_size: -
cdr3_aa: CASSVARLADGANVLTF
cdr3_nt: TGTGCCAGCAGCGTAGCGCGGCTAGCTGATGGGGCCAACGTCCTGACTTTC

j_call: TRBJ1-5
v_call: TRBV6-5
d_call: -
clone_size: -
cdr3_aa: CASSYRGSNQPQHF
cdr3_nt: TGTGCCAGCAGTTACAGGGGCAGCAATCAGCCCCAGCATTTT

j_call: TRBJ1-5
v_call: TRBV6-6
d_call: -
clone_size: few
cdr3_aa: CASSYSGGQQPQHF
cdr3_nt: TGTGCCAGCAGTTACTCTGGGGGTCAGCAGCCCCAGCATTTT

j_call: TRBJ2-7
v_call: TRBV27
d_call: -
clone_size: -
cdr3_aa: CASSSLTGPPYEQYF
cdr3_nt: TGTGCCAGCAGTTCGTTGACAGGCCCACCCTACGAGCAGTACTTC

j_call: TRBJ2-3
v_call: TRBV5-4
d_call: TRBD1
clone_size: once
cdr3_aa: CASSYRTGRTDTQYF
cdr3_nt: TGTGCCAGCAGCTACCGGACAGGGAGAACAGATACGCAGTATTTT

j_call: TRBJ2-7
v_call: TRBV10-3
d_call: -
clone_size: -
cdr3_aa: CAISGGGYNSEQYF
cdr3_nt: TGTGCCATCAGTGGAGGGGGGTATAACTCCGAGCAGTACTTC

j_call: TRBJ2-2
v_call: TRBV5-4
d_call: -
clone_size: -
cdr3_aa: CASTRDLSGGELFF
cdr3_nt: TGTGCCAGCACCCGAGACCTCTCGGGCGGGGAGCTGTTTTTT

j_call: TRBJ2-5
v_call: TRBV19
d_call: -
clone_size: -
cdr3_aa: CASSMVGPLYQETQYF
cdr3_nt: TGTGCCAGTAGTATGGTGGGACCCCTGTACCAAGAGACCCAGTACTTC